The rows below give T cell receptor beta chains drawn from one sample of a study of technical replicates of blood from several donors. Here immunoSEQ multiplex PCR was the method, and the copy in TCRdb shows in-frame clones only, minus some. The table includes 65,000 to 85,000 clones, 90% to 95% detected once. Sequenced: T cells isolated from PBMCs. All receptors come from a human donor in good health. Both conserved end residues are part of each CDR3. A D gene is named only where the DNA matches it firmly. Some rows have no size entry. The others give once, few or many, or a class for an expanded clone.

V gene: TRBV2; D gene: TRBD1; clone size: few; CDR3 protein: CASSLGQPEAFF
V gene: TRBV5-1; D gene: TRBD2; clone size: NA; CDR3 protein: CASTRLAGGVGELFF
V gene: TRBV27; D gene: TRBD2; clone size: NA; CDR3 protein: CASSLTGGEQYF
V gene: TRBV30; D gene: NA; clone size: NA; CDR3 protein: CAWSTQSGYEQYF
V gene: TRBV10-3; D gene: TRBD2; clone size: NA; CDR3 protein: CAITPLAGGPYEQYF
V gene: TRBV18; D gene: NA; clone size: NA; CDR3 protein: CASSPTGSGNTIYF
V gene: TRBV7-2; D gene: NA; clone size: NA; CDR3 protein: CASSRQSNWELFF
V gene: TRBV5-1; D gene: TRBD2; clone size: NA; CDR3 protein: CASSLVIAGDYEQYF
V gene: TRBV4-3; D gene: NA; clone size: NA; CDR3 protein: CASSQVERPSYNEQFF
V gene: TRBV2; D gene: NA; clone size: NA; CDR3 protein: CASRRQATNEKLFF
V gene: TRBV7-9; D gene: TRBD2; clone size: NA; CDR3 protein: CASSPRVAGGSLYEQYF
V gene: TRBV5-1; D gene: TRBD2; clone size: once; CDR3 protein: CASSIGGAGSTDTQYF
V gene: TRBV7-9; D gene: NA; clone size: NA; CDR3 protein: CASSIIEAEAFF
V gene: TRBV27; D gene: NA; clone size: once; CDR3 protein: CASSSGRGAKNIQYF
V gene: TRBV19; D gene: NA; clone size: NA; CDR3 protein: CASSSGVLGGYTF
V gene: TRBV27; D gene: NA; clone size: NA; CDR3 protein: CASSYSQGPGELFF
V gene: TRBV7-6; D gene: NA; clone size: NA; CDR3 protein: CASSTDYLPVKNTGELFF
V gene: TRBV5-6; D gene: NA; clone size: NA; CDR3 protein: CASSLIAGSYNEQFF
V gene: TRBV29-1; D gene: TRBD1; clone size: NA; CDR3 protein: CSVGTENYEQYF
V gene: TRBV5-1; D gene: NA; clone size: few; CDR3 protein: CASSSTTGNTGELFF
V gene: TRBV6-1; D gene: TRBD2; clone size: NA; CDR3 protein: CASSEDGTSGSRSDTQYF
V gene: TRBV19; D gene: NA; clone size: NA; CDR3 protein: CASTTQGKNTEAFF
V gene: TRBV19; D gene: NA; clone size: once; CDR3 protein: CASENSVNQPQHF
V gene: TRBV7-9; D gene: NA; clone size: NA; CDR3 protein: CASSLPSSTDTQYF
V gene: TRBV6-5; D gene: TRBD1; clone size: NA; CDR3 protein: CASGTGNMNTEAFF
V gene: TRBV5-4; D gene: TRBD1; clone size: once; CDR3 protein: CASSPRQGEGSGNTIYF
V gene: TRBV11-3; D gene: TRBD1; clone size: NA; CDR3 protein: CASRLTGTGNTIYF
V gene: TRBV4-2; D gene: NA; clone size: NA; CDR3 protein: CASSSDFRGETQYF
V gene: TRBV19; D gene: NA; clone size: NA; CDR3 protein: CASSEPGGETQYF
V gene: TRBV5-4; D gene: NA; clone size: NA; CDR3 protein: CASSLELLVGELFF
V gene: TRBV13; D gene: NA; clone size: NA; CDR3 protein: CASSLRQYQETQYF
V gene: TRBV7-2; D gene: NA; clone size: few; CDR3 protein: CASSVKQGTFHEQYF
V gene: TRBV6-1; D gene: NA; clone size: NA; CDR3 protein: CASILGQGTDTQYF
V gene: TRBV6-1; D gene: TRBD1; clone size: NA; CDR3 protein: CASFSSGGLKNIQYF
V gene: TRBV9; D gene: NA; clone size: NA; CDR3 protein: CASSVRAWAFDQNNEQFF
V gene: TRBV9; D gene: NA; clone size: few; CDR3 protein: CASSPRAGGDTQYF
V gene: TRBV4-2; D gene: TRBD2; clone size: NA; CDR3 protein: CASSQDYIAGAPDTQYF
V gene: TRBV7-6; D gene: NA; clone size: once; CDR3 protein: CASSIYSGTPQYF
V gene: TRBV25-1; D gene: NA; clone size: once; CDR3 protein: CASSEWVGDEQYF
V gene: TRBV2; D gene: NA; clone size: NA; CDR3 protein: CASSEALNGGGYNEQFF
V gene: TRBV5-4; D gene: TRBD1; clone size: NA; CDR3 protein: CASSSKQGRQETQYF
V gene: TRBV18; D gene: TRBD1; clone size: NA; CDR3 protein: CASSGTGSYEQYF
V gene: TRBV28; D gene: TRBD2; clone size: NA; CDR3 protein: CASTDGTSGRASSYEQYF
V gene: TRBV15; D gene: TRBD1; clone size: NA; CDR3 protein: CATSAGTGSSTDTQYF
V gene: TRBV11-2; D gene: NA; clone size: once; CDR3 protein: CASSSRGYEQYF
V gene: TRBV2; D gene: NA; clone size: NA; CDR3 protein: CASTPGETGLSDEQFF
V gene: TRBV5-4; D gene: TRBD2; clone size: NA; CDR3 protein: CASSIDGRFQETQYF
V gene: TRBV5-4; D gene: TRBD2; clone size: NA; CDR3 protein: CASIDTSGSIYNEQFF
V gene: TRBV4-3; D gene: TRBD1; clone size: NA; CDR3 protein: CASSHMDRFYGYTF
V gene: TRBV4-1; D gene: TRBD2; clone size: once; CDR3 protein: CASSRSTSGTNTGELFF
V gene: TRBV6-5; D gene: NA; clone size: NA; CDR3 protein: CASSVTGRTEAFF
V gene: TRBV6-1; D gene: NA; clone size: NA; CDR3 protein: CASSERYPIVRNEQFF
V gene: TRBV5-4; D gene: NA; clone size: NA; CDR3 protein: CASSSGPEPEAFF
V gene: TRBV7-9; D gene: TRBD1; clone size: NA; CDR3 protein: CASSLWTGQDQPQHF
V gene: TRBV5-1; D gene: NA; clone size: NA; CDR3 protein: CASSLTRASGANVLTF
V gene: TRBV11-3; D gene: TRBD2; clone size: NA; CDR3 protein: CASSSWGLAGGPDTQYF
V gene: TRBV7-9; D gene: TRBD1; clone size: NA; CDR3 protein: CASSSRMGQLNEKLFF